This TCR beta chain was identified during a study of T cell repertoires in cytomegalovirus infection. TCRdb analysed the reads with MiXCR anew, one entry per CDR3 protein. The data show around 750,000 distinct CDR3 sequences, about 30% seen once. This clonotype was found a few times. Its specificity is not known. V was pared by 0 bases and J by 6 bases, with 8 bases between. Germline lookup yields CDR1 MNHNS and CDR2 SASEGT. The CDR3 extends over 13 amino acids. V usage is TRBV6-1 and J usage is TRBJ1-2; no firm D call. Sample: cultured CD8+ T cells from PBMCs, taken from culture after CMV antigen stimulation. This receptor was obtained from a human donor in good health (CMV status not recorded). Some clones in this sample may be carry-over from other donors' samples. The CDR3 spells CASSEARRDGYTF. The CDR3 nucleotides read TGTGCCAGCAGTGAAGCGCGGAGGGATGGCTACACCTTC.